These 9 T cell receptor beta chains came from one sample sequenced in a study of blood T cell repertoires in COVID-19 (dated by TCRdb to 2019 to 2021). Libraries came from the immunoSEQ multiplex PCR assay. This immuneACCESS table, as held by TCRdb, lists in-frame sequences with V and J called but not all clones. Of the missing ones, under half trace to an unresolved V gene in checked studies; the others have no known cause. The sample table holds 150,000 to 200,000 clones, of which around 83% were seen once. The top ten hold around 25% of the sample. Material: PBMCs or T cells enriched from blood (not recorded which). These receptors were obtained from a woman between 40 and 55 years old in a cohort exposed to, infected with or recovered from COVID-19 (not recorded which).

This chain connects TRBV12-5 to TRBJ2-1, with 11 bases identical to TRBD1. The CDR3 sequence is 14 residues long. V was clipped by 3 bases and J by 9 bases; unmatched bases: 4. Per the germline V gene, CDR1 is LGHNT and CDR2 is FRNRAP. As DNA, the CDR3 is TGTGCTAGTGGTTTTGGACAGGGGGCCGGTGAGCAGTTCTTC. Translating gives CASGFGQGAGEQFF.

This chain uses TRBV29-1 with TRBJ2-5; TRBD1 matches 9 bases. This CDR3 is built from 12 residues. With V trimmed by 7 bases and J by 5 bases, 5 bases remained unmatched. Germline-derived CDR1 and CDR2 are SQVTM and ANQGSEA. The CDR3 spells CSGRQGGETQYF. Written as DNA, the CDR3 is TGCAGCGGCCGACAGGGGGGGGAGACCCAGTACTTC.

V gene TRBV10-1 combines with J gene TRBJ2-1; 14 bases match TRBD2. CDR1 is WNHNN and CDR2 is SYGVQD in the germline V gene (reference sequence). This CDR3 is built from 15 residues. Trimming took 6 bases from V and 8 from J; bases not matched to a gene: 6. In nucleotides, the CDR3 is TGCGCCAGCAGCCTCGGGACTAGCGGGGGAGATGAGCAGTTCTTC. It specifies CASSLGTSGGDEQFF.

The rearrangement uses TRBV9 and TRBJ2-7; 10 bases align to TRBD2. V shed 0 bases and J 5 bases; nucleotides not matched to a gene: 5. CDR1 and CDR2 (germline): SGDLS, YYNGEE. There are 15 residues in the CDR3. Here the CDR3 DNA reads TGTGCCAGCAGCGTAGACCCTAGCGGGAGCGACGAGCAGTACTTC. Translating it yields CASSVDPSGSDEQYF. Together with reference TRBV9 and TRBJ2-7, the CDR3 gives the full variable domain: DSGVTQTPKHLITATGQRVTLRCSPRSGDLSVYWYQQSLDQGLQFLIQYYNGEERAKGNILERFSAQQFPDLHSELNLSSLELGDSALYFCASSVDPSGSDEQYFGPGTRLTVT.

This clone came up once. J is TRBJ2-7 and V is TRBV3-1 (or the pseudogene TRBV3-2); perhaps TRBD1 as D (6 bases). The germline V and J ends were trimmed by 10 bases and 2 bases, with 33 bases remaining between them. This CDR3 spans 19 amino acids. Germline values: CDR1 LGHDT, CDR2 YNNKEL (reference sequence). The CDR3, as DNA: TGTGCCAACGGGCCCCCAGTACAAAACAGGGATTGTTTGACCTACGAGCAGTACTTC. Protein: CANGPPVQNRDCLTYEQYF.

The V call is TRBV4-2, the J call TRBJ2-5; weak D call: TRBD2 (5 bases). Trimming shortened V by 4 bases and J by 5 bases, and 20 bases separated the two germline ends. CDR3 size: 16 residues. Per germline, CDR1 LGHNA and CDR2 YNFKEQ. The CDR3, as DNA: TGTGCCAGCAGCCGAGATGGTCGGAGCGGCTGGGAGACCCAGTACTTC. Protein product: CASSRDGRSGWETQYF.

This clone occurred a few times. The rearrangement joins TRBV4-1 to TRBJ1-1; D gene unclear. The CDR3 is made up of 14 amino acids. Germline loops: CDR1 MGHRA, CDR2 YSYEKL. V was cut by 0 bases and J by 10 bases, with 15 bases left in between. The CDR3 loop reads CASSQEVGPTGAFF. The CDR3 region has the DNA TGCGCCAGCAGCCAAGAAGTTGGTCCCACGGGAGCTTTCTTT.

V gene TRBV28 combines with J gene TRBJ1-5; no clear D. Germline lookup yields CDR1 MDHEN and CDR2 SYDVKM. The CDR3 is 14 amino acids. Trimming took 8 bases from V and 0 from J, leaving 11 bases between them. The CDR3 region has the DNA TGTGCCAGCTTGGCCCCATATAGCAATCAGCCCCAGCATTTT. It codes for CASLAPYSNQPQHF.

This clone occurred once. The chain links TRBV27 to TRBJ1-2; 7 bases fit TRBD1. Losses at the gene ends were 2 bases for V and 5 bases for J; bases not matched to a gene: 8. CDR1 and CDR2 from the germline V gene are MNHEY and SMNVEV (reference sequence). The CDR3 runs 15 residues. The CDR3 DNA sequence: TGTGCCAGCAGTTTAGACAGGGCTATGTCTTATGGCTACACCTTC. It encodes CASSLDRAMSYGYTF.